A single sample is the source of the 7 T cell receptor beta chains below, sequenced in a study of blood T cell repertoires in COVID-19. The assay was immunoSEQ multiplex PCR, and TCRdb's table has in-frame clones only and misses some. The table lists about 440,000 clones, around 88% of them singletons. The specimen sequenced was peripheral blood. These receptors were taken from a woman aged 50 to 65 with COVID-19, enrolled during active disease.

This sequence joins TRBV20-1 and TRBJ1-1; D remains unclear. The germline V gene has CDR1 DFQATT and CDR2 SNEGSKA (reference sequence). The V end lost 3 bases, the J end lost 11 bases, and 13 bases lay between the germline ends. CDR3 length: 11 amino acids. CDR3 sequence reads: CSASMGPAAFF. The CDR3 DNA reads as TGCAGTGCTAGTATGGGCCCAGCCGCTTTCTTT.

This clone came up a few times. The rearrangement uses TRBV18 and TRBJ1-6; 7 nucleotides agree with TRBD1. Germline V CDR1 and CDR2: KGHSH, LQKENI. V gave up 2 bases and J gave up 3 bases; unmatched junction bases: 4. The CDR3 is made up of 16 amino acids. For the CDR3, the DNA is TGTGCCAGCTCACCAGTTCAGGGGGACTATAATTCACCCCTCCACTTT. The encoded protein is CASSPVQGDYNSPLHF.

The chain carries TRBV19 and TRBJ1-1; the D gene is possibly TRBD1 (5 bases). The CDR3 runs to 13 residues. Trimming removed 6 bases from V and 4 bases from J, with 12 bases in between. CDR1 is LNHDA, CDR2 SQIVND, per germline (reference sequence). The CDR3: CASSPRQSTEAFF. Here the CDR3 DNA reads TGTGCCAGTAGCCCAAGACAGAGCACTGAAGCTTTCTTT.

V usage is TRBV10-2 and J usage is TRBJ1-1; 9 bases agree with TRBD1. The CDR3 totals 12 residues. In germline, CDR1 is WSHSY, CDR2 SAAADI. V trimming: 10 bases; J trimming: 4 bases; junction bases outside the gene matches: 4. The CDR3: CATRTGVTEAFF. CDR3 DNA sequence: TGCGCCACCCGGACAGGGGTCACTGAAGCTTTCTTT.

The rearrangement joins TRBV4-1 to TRBJ2-7, with 13 bases that match TRBD2. The CDR3 is made up of 15 amino acids. J lost 3 bases, V lost 4 bases, and 3 bases had no gene match. Germline CDR1 MGHRA, CDR2 YSYEKL. CDR3 amino acids: CASSLGTSGVYEQYF. The CDR3 nucleotides are TGCGCCAGCAGCCTAGGGACTAGCGGGGTCTACGAGCAGTACTTC.

The rearrangement uses TRBV7-2 and TRBJ2-2, with 9 bases identical to TRBD1. This CDR3 has 16 amino acids. After removal of 4 bases from V and 5 bases from J, the junction contained 8 bases not matched to a gene. Per germline, CDR1 SGHTA and CDR2 FQGNSA. This CDR3 is CASSWSRGTGTGELFF. CDR3 coding DNA: TGTGCCAGCAGCTGGAGTAGGGGGACAGGGACCGGGGAGCTGTTTTTT.

The chain recombines TRBV3-1 (or the pseudogene TRBV3-2) with TRBJ2-5, with D unclear. CDR1 is LGHDT, CDR2 YNNKEL, per germline (reference sequence). V was cut by 0 bases and J by 2 bases, with 10 bases left in between. This CDR3 is 15 amino acids long. The CDR3 region is CASSQDLGQQETQYF. The CDR3 region has the DNA TGTGCCAGCAGCCAAGATCTTGGGCAGCAAGAGACCCAGTACTTC.